The text below deals with one T cell receptor (beta chain). Study processing details: The assay estimated nucleated cells by amplifying reference gene primers. Profiled with immunoSEQ multiplex PCR; TCRdb holds only in-frame clones, not every one. Clone size and V and J calls were adopted from that table, with D and trimming inferred from the DNA. The sample shows 120,000 or so clones, roughly 88% of them seen only once. This entry belongs to a study of blood T cell repertoires in COVID-19. On the study more broadly: Samples taken during acute and convalescent COVID-19 were collected in the United States, Italy and Spain. T cells, B-cell-depleted T cells, or PBMCs supplied cDNA or gDNA.

Per germline, CDR1 MNHEY and CDR2 SMNVEV (reference sequence). V lost 7 bases and J 4 bases, leaving 17 bases between the germline ends. The CDR3 sequence is 16 residues long. The sequencing sample was made of peripheral blood. V gene TRBV27 combines with J gene TRBJ1-6, with no clear D. This TCR was sampled from a man aged 35 to 55 with acute or convalescent COVID-19. CDR3 DNA: TGTGCCAGCACCTTACTCCGGTCCCGATATAATTCACCCCTCCACTTT. It encodes CASTLLRSRYNSPLHF.